This note documents a single T cell receptor (beta chain) sequence. This clone turned up a few times. Its antigen remains unidentified. The record has no base qualities; no much larger clone is one base away. Genomic DNA was isolated from the sorted cells so that the TCRbeta CDR3 region could be sequenced. The immunoSEQ Assay was used for sequencing of TCRbeta CDR3 regions. In its TCRdb copy, this immuneACCESS table keeps in-frame sequences only and misses some clones. Where compared with another copy, unresolved V genes explain less than half of these, and the others have no known cause. In all, the sample holds 50,000 or so clones, and about 83% of those were seen once. The ten largest clones add up to 4.6% of the sample. At the junction V is shortened by 6 bases and J by 4 bases, with 11 bases in between. There are 13 amino acids in the CDR3, from cysteine to phenylalanine inclusive. Only the CDR3 portion is preserved as DNA: 39 bases, with reading frame beginning at the first base. The germline V gene (reference sequence) provides CDR1 LNHDA and CDR2 SQIVND.

These data belong to a study of OX40 agonist ivuxolimab in advanced cancers. A note on the overall study: Ivuxolimab, which targeted the costimulatory receptor OX40 (CD134), was an agonistic, fully human IgG2 monoclonal antibody. The purpose of peripheral TCRbeta sequencing was to test whether ivuxolimab changed TCR sequence diversity and led to clonal T-cell expansion. The dose-escalation cohort was about 83% male with a mean age of roughly 60 years, ranging from roughly 20 to 80. Patients were allowed to have had prior anti-PD-1, anti-PD-L1 or anti-CTLA-4 therapy, and roughly two fifths of the dose-escalation patients had been treated with checkpoint inhibitors. Partial responses were achieved by three dose-escalation patients, of whom one had hepatocellular carcinoma and two had cutaneous melanoma. The monotherapy dose-escalation portion (N ≈ 55 patients) of the phase I ivuxolimab trial is reported in the paper. Intravenous ivuxolimab was administered to patients every 2 weeks at six dose levels: 0.01, 0.1, 0.3, 1.5, 3 and 10 mg/kg. Of the roughly 54 patients in dose escalation, about 20 had hepatocellular carcinoma, approximately 15 had melanoma, 9 had renal cell carcinoma and 9 had head and neck cancer.

The trial excluded patients who had a history of autoimmune disease or were on systemic immunosuppression. Peripheral blood for TCR sequencing was collected from all dose cohorts at baseline, on cycle 4 day 1, and on cycle 7 day 1. Samples were obtained from an open-label, multicenter, first-in-human phase I dose-escalation trial of ivuxolimab. Adults with locally advanced or metastatic melanoma, renal cell, hepatocellular, or head and neck squamous cell carcinoma were enrolled in the trial. Before TCR sequencing, CD4+ T cells and CD8+ T cells were sorted from peripheral blood as separate populations. Overall study results and their limits: In the 0.1-3.0 mg/kg groups, partial responders had among the lowest normalized peripheral clonal expansion, particularly in CD8+ T cells. Antigen specificity was not determined for the clonally expanded peripheral T cells. At doses of 0.1 to 3.0 mg/kg, clonal expansion of both CD4+ and CD8+ blood T cells was observed from baseline to week 6. Low levels of normalized T-cell clonal expansion were also seen in some nonresponding patients. After ivuxolimab, CD8+ T cells had more expanded clones than CD4+ T cells on average.

This receptor was taken from an adult with an advanced solid tumor such as melanoma, head and neck, liver or kidney cancer. The V and J genes are TRBV19 and TRBJ2-3; no D gene call is confident. The sample here was CD4+ or CD8+ T cells sorted from blood, taken in a trial of the OX40 agonist ivuxolimab. At the DNA level, the sequence is TGTGCCAGTAGGACCAGTTACGCAGATACGCAGTATTTT. The resulting protein is CASRTSYADTQYF.